These 31 T cell receptor beta chains share one sample of origin, sequenced in a study of shared clonotypes between healthy human individuals. Only in-frame clones appear in the TCRdb table, and some are missing; sequencing was by immunoSEQ multiplex PCR. The data hold about 470,000 clones, with more than 75% observed a single time. The sequenced sample was PBMCs. The receptors derive from a woman aged 40-49 years in good health. Some clones in this sample may be carry-over from other donors' samples.

The CDR3 DNA is TGTGCCAGCAGCTTGGGCAGGGAGTACTATGGCTACACCTTC. It codes for CASSLGREYYGYTF. The gene calls are TRBV5-4 and TRBJ1-2, with D perhaps TRBD1 (5 bases). The CDR3 extends over 14 amino acids. The V end lost 0 bases, the J end lost 3 bases, and 9 bases lay between the germline ends. Germline CDR1 reads SGHNT; CDR2 reads YYREEE (reference sequence).

The J gene is TRBJ1-4, the V gene TRBV5-8, with D hard to call. The V and J ends lost 2 bases and 3 bases respectively, with 8 bases between them. The CDR3 sequence is 14 residues long. Germline V gene sequence: CDR1 SGHTS, CDR2 YDEGEE. The CDR3 is CASSFPDANEKLFF. For the CDR3, the DNA is TGTGCCAGCAGCTTCCCGGACGCTAATGAAAAACTGTTTTTT.

This sequence joins TRBV18 and TRBJ2-7; D call uncertain. The germline V and J ends were trimmed by 0 bases and 0 bases, with 9 bases remaining between them. Germline-derived CDR1 and CDR2 are KGHSH and LQKENI. This CDR3 spans 15 amino acids. In DNA form, the CDR3 reads TGTGCCAGCTCACCACCGGATAAAGACTCCTACGAGCAGTACTTC. Encoded protein: CASSPPDKDSYEQYF.

Comment on this clone: One end of the junction fails to match germline, which may point to a read error. This chain connects TRBV6-1 to TRBJ2-1; 7 bases map to TRBD2. The germline gives CDR1 MNHNS, CDR2 SASEGT. The CDR3 is 15 residues long. CDR3 sequence (DNA): TGTGCCAGCAGTGTCACTAGCGAGCCCTATAATGAGCAGTTCTTC. It specifies CASSVTSEPYNEQFF.

This clone was counted only a few times. The chain links TRBV5-1 to TRBJ2-2, with 8 bases that match TRBD2. This CDR3 region has 15 residues. The V gene end was trimmed by 1 base and the J gene end by 3 bases; junction bases not matched to a gene: 2. Germline V gene data show CDR1 as SGHRS and CDR2 as YFSETQ. CDR3 nucleotides: TGCGCCAGCAGCTTGTCACTAGCGGACACCGGGGAGCTGTTTTTT. Residues: CASSLSLADTGELFF. The full variable domain, rest sourced from reference TRBV5-1 and TRBJ2-2, is KAGVTQTPRYLIKTRGQQVTLSCSPISGHRSVSWYQQTPGQGLQFLFEYFSETQRNKGNFPGRFSGRQFSNSRSEMNVSTLELGDSALYLCASSLSLADTGELFFGEGSRLTVL.

Here the CDR3 DNA reads TGTGCCAGCAGTTATTCGCCTAGCGGGAACTACGAGCAGTACTTC. Translating gives CASSYSPSGNYEQYF. The V call is TRBV6-4, the J call TRBJ2-7; 9 nucleotides match TRBD2. CDR3 size: 15 residues. V lost 5 bases, J lost 3 bases, and 8 bases stayed unmatched. Germline CDR1 and CDR2: MRHNA and SNTAGT.

The rearrangement joins TRBV19 to TRBJ2-7; possible D gene TRBD2, 7 bases. The CDR3 contains 16 residues. Germline lookup yields CDR1 LNHDA and CDR2 SQIVND (reference sequence). Trimming removed 4 bases at V and 4 bases at J, with 20 bases between. The CDR3 DNA follows: TGTGCCAGTAGTACCCGAGGAAGAGGGGGGGCGTACGAGCAGTACTTC. Protein sequence: CASSTRGRGGAYEQYF.

The V call is TRBV2, the J call TRBJ2-1; 11 bases agree with TRBD1. Germline V lookup: CDR1 SNHLY, CDR2 FYNNEI. This CDR3 contains 18 residues. V was clipped by 6 bases and J by 2 bases; unmatched bases: 12. The CDR3 bases are TGTGCCAGCAGCCCCGGGACAGGGGGTTTTCGTACCTACAATGAGCAGTTCTTC. It yields the protein CASSPGTGGFRTYNEQFF.

The CDR3 here is CASSLGTGTRSTEAFF. Here the CDR3 DNA reads TGTGCCAGCAGCCTTGGGACAGGGACGAGGAGCACTGAAGCTTTCTTT. The chain carries TRBV7-2 and TRBJ1-1; 9 bases are a match to TRBD1. The J segment lost 4 bases and the V segment lost 5 bases, leaving 11 bases of the junction unmatched. This CDR3 contains 16 residues. Germline V CDR1 and CDR2: SGHTA, FQGNSA.

CDR3 amino acids: CASSQLLAGYEQYF. Here the CDR3 DNA reads TGTGCCAGCAGCCAACTACTAGCGGGCTACGAGCAGTACTTC. The chain uses TRBV4-2 and TRBJ2-7; 9 bases agree with TRBD2. Per the germline V gene, CDR1 is LGHNA and CDR2 is YNFKEQ. This CDR3 contains 14 residues. Germline trimming cut 2 bases from V and 3 bases from J; bases unmatched to any gene: 2.

The rearrangement joins TRBV7-3 to TRBJ2-7; 7 nucleotides line up with TRBD1. This CDR3 comprises 15 residues. V dropped 1 base and J dropped 3; count of bases not matched to a gene: 6. Germline V gene data show CDR1 as SGHTA and CDR2 as FQGTGA. CDR3 amino acids: CASSLRAGQVYEQYF. CDR3 DNA sequence: TGTGCCAGCAGCTTAAGGGCCGGACAGGTCTACGAGCAGTACTTC.

In regard to this clone: One end of the junction is discordant with germline, which a read error may explain. The genes are TRBV7-7 and TRBJ2-7; 7 bases align to TRBD1. Germline V CDR1 and CDR2: SSHAT, FNYEAQ (reference sequence). The CDR3 covers 15 residues. The CDR3 protein is CASSPGEGASYEQYF. The CDR3 region has the DNA TGTGCTAGCAGCCCAGGTGAGGGGGCTTCCTACGAGCAGTACTTC.

V gene TRBV7-9 combines with J gene TRBJ2-6; 9 nucleotides agree with TRBD1. Trimming cost V 5 bases and J 2 bases; bases outside gene matches: 7. Germline-derived CDR1 and CDR2 are SEHNR and FQNEAQ (reference sequence). This CDR3 region has 17 residues. CDR3 sequence: CASSPVRTGAGANVLTF. The CDR3 nucleotides are TGTGCCAGCAGCCCCGTTCGGACAGGGGCTGGGGCCAACGTCCTGACTTTC.

The DNA for the CDR3 is TGCGCCAGCAGCCCATACACTAGCGGGAGGTCAGATACGCAGTATTTT. The encoded protein is CASSPYTSGRSDTQYF. The chain carries TRBV5-1 and TRBJ2-3, with 12 bases aligning to TRBD2. Trimming took 4 bases from V and 4 from J; bases not matched to a gene: 7. Germline CDR1 is SGHRS and CDR2 is YFSETQ. The CDR3 covers 16 residues.

V usage is TRBV19 and J usage is TRBJ2-2, with 11 bases matching TRBD2. With V trimmed by 8 bases and J by 5 bases, 1 base remained unmatched. From germline, CDR1 is LNHDA and CDR2 SQIVND (reference sequence). The CDR3 extends over 13 amino acids. The CDR3 sequence: CASRTSGTGELFF. CDR3 in DNA: TGTGCCAGTCGGACTAGCGGGACCGGGGAGCTGTTTTTT.

This chain uses TRBV7-3 with TRBJ2-1, with D tentatively TRBD2 (5 bases). Germline V gives CDR1 SGHTA, CDR2 FQGTGA. This CDR3 contains 16 residues. Trimming stripped 0 bases from V and 0 bases from J, with 9 bases between. The CDR3 DNA reads as TGTGCCAGCAGCTTAACGGCGAGGGCCTCCTACAATGAGCAGTTCTTC. As protein: CASSLTARASYNEQFF.

This clone has only a few counts. Other nucleotide sequences in the sample specify the same CDR3. J is TRBJ1-5 and V is TRBV10-3; 7 bases are a match to TRBD1. In germline, CDR1 is ENHRY, CDR2 SYGVKD. The J segment lost 2 bases and the V segment lost 3 bases, leaving 1 base of the junction unmatched. The CDR3 loop spans 14 amino acids. CDR3 bases: TGTGCCATCAGTGAAACAGGGGGCAATCAGCCCCAGCATTTT. This codes for CAISETGGNQPQHF.

As DNA, the CDR3 is TGTGCCAGCGCCCGGATGTCGGTGGGGAACACCATATATTTT. It codes for CASARMSVGNTIYF. The V gene is TRBV19, the J gene TRBJ1-3; D not certain. The length of the CDR3 is 14 residues. Germline V gene sequence: CDR1 LNHDA, CDR2 SQIVND (reference sequence). Deletions cut 9 bases from V and 7 bases from J, with 19 bases between.

The rearrangement joins TRBV29-1 to TRBJ2-2, with D possibly TRBD2 on 6 matching bases. The CDR3 contains 13 residues. V lost 7 bases and J lost 3, with 12 bases in between. CDR1 and CDR2 (germline): SQVTM, ANQGSEA. The CDR3: CSAGGWDTGELFF. CDR3 coding DNA: TGCAGCGCTGGAGGGTGGGACACCGGGGAGCTGTTTTTT.

The chain uses TRBV28 and TRBJ1-1; D gene unclear. The CDR3 runs 11 residues. Deletions cut 1 base from V and 5 bases from J, with 2 bases between. CDR1 is MDHEN and CDR2 is SYDVKM in the germline V gene. The CDR3 is CASSLLTEAFF. CDR3 nucleotides: TGTGCCAGCAGTTTATTAACTGAAGCTTTCTTT.

The chain has TRBV5-4 and TRBJ1-2; tentative D call: TRBD1 (6 bases). The CDR3 has 12 residues. V dropped 4 bases and J dropped 14 bases, with 18 bases sitting between them. The V gene's germline CDR1 is SGHNT and CDR2 YYREEE (reference sequence). CDR3 sequence: CASSHRDWDTTF. For the CDR3, the DNA is TGTGCCAGCAGCCACCGGGACTGGGACACTACCTTC.

This chain links TRBV11-2 with TRBJ2-7; perhaps TRBD1 as D (6 bases). This CDR3 comprises 14 residues. Trimming took off 4 bases at V and 3 bases at J, with 13 bases between the two ends. Germline V gene data show CDR1 as SGHAT and CDR2 as FQNNGV. Written as DNA, the CDR3 is TGTGCCAGCAGCTCCCGGGACACGAACTACGAGCAGTACTTC. Encoded protein: CASSSRDTNYEQYF.

This clone was recorded only once. The V and J genes are TRBV9 and TRBJ2-3; D not resolved. The CDR3 is 16 residues long. The ends were cut back, 3 bases at V and 1 base at J, with 15 bases in the middle. Germline-derived CDR1 and CDR2 are SGDLS and YYNGEE. The CDR3 region is CASSANPTWGTDTQYF. CDR3 in DNA: TGTGCCAGCAGCGCCAACCCGACATGGGGCACAGATACGCAGTATTTT. Full variable domain (missing parts from reference TRBV9 and TRBJ2-3): DSGVTQTPKHLITATGQRVTLRCSPRSGDLSVYWYQQSLDQGLQFLIQYYNGEERAKGNILERFSAQQFPDLHSELNLSSLELGDSALYFCASSANPTWGTDTQYFGPGTRLTVL.

The chain uses TRBV5-5 and TRBJ1-4; TRBD1 might be the D (6 bases). The V end lost 4 bases, the J end lost 5 bases, and 21 bases lay between the germline ends. CDR1 and CDR2 (germline): SGHKS, YYEKEE (reference sequence). The CDR3 contains 17 residues. This CDR3 is CASSPLEVNRVNEKLFF. Here the CDR3 DNA reads TGTGCCAGCAGCCCCCTGGAGGTTAACAGGGTGAATGAAAAACTGTTTTTT.

The rearrangement uses TRBV14 and TRBJ1-3, with D perhaps TRBD1 (5 bases). The CDR3 has 15 amino acids. V lost 1 base to trimming and J lost 3 bases, with 10 bases between them. The germline V gene encodes CDR1 SGHDN and CDR2 FVKESK. In nucleotides, the CDR3 is TGTGCCAGCAGCCAAGTCGGGGGGATTGGAAACACCATATATTTT. It codes for CASSQVGGIGNTIYF.

The chain has TRBV30 and TRBJ2-7; D may correspond to TRBD1 or TRBD2 (5 bases each). In germline, CDR1 is GTSNPN, CDR2 SVGIG (reference sequence). V shed 0 bases and J shed 0 bases, with 9 bases lying between them. There are 14 residues in the CDR3. CDR3 in amino acids: CAWSVGTHSYEQYF. CDR3 coding DNA: TGTGCCTGGAGTGTTGGGACGCACTCCTACGAGCAGTACTTC.

The chain uses TRBV28 and TRBJ1-2; a weak D match, TRBD1 (5 bases). Germline loops: CDR1 MDHEN, CDR2 SYDVKM. This CDR3 has 14 residues. The V gene lost 6 bases and the J gene lost 0 bases, with 11 bases spanning the gap. The CDR3 DNA follows: TGTGCCAGCAGAAAAGGGACCGCTAACTATGGCTACACCTTC. Its protein is CASRKGTANYGYTF.

The J gene is TRBJ1-3, the V gene TRBV7-8; TRBD1 is a possible D gene (6 bases). Trimming removed 5 bases at V and 4 bases at J, with 12 bases between. The length of the CDR3 is 14 residues. Per germline, CDR1 SGHVS and CDR2 FQNEAQ. This chain's CDR3 is CASSPQGMGNTIYF. DNA of the CDR3: TGTGCCAGCAGCCCACAGGGTATGGGAAACACCATATATTTT.

As DNA, the CDR3 is TGTGCCAGCAGCCCCCCGCGGGGGGGGAGCACCGGGGAGCTGTTTTTT. Protein: CASSPPRGGSTGELFF. The V and J genes are TRBV9 and TRBJ2-2; TRBD2 matches at 9 bases. The germline V gene encodes CDR1 SGDLS and CDR2 YYNGEE. The CDR3 is 16 amino acids. With 4 bases clipped from V and 4 bases from J, the junction kept 8 bases outside the gene matches.

The rearrangement joins TRBV2 to TRBJ1-5, with D hard to call. V lost 2 bases and J lost 10, with 15 bases in between. The CDR3 is 14 amino acids. Germline V gene sequence: CDR1 SNHLY, CDR2 FYNNEI. The CDR3 DNA reads as TGTGCCAGCAGTGAATGGTCCCCGGAAGATCCCCAGCATTTT. Its translation is CASSEWSPEDPQHF.

A single count supports this clone. The chain is built from TRBV6-5 and TRBJ2-7; 7 bases agree with TRBD2. J gave up 3 bases and V 0 bases, and 2 bases lay outside the gene matches. The CDR3 has 14 residues. Germline V gives CDR1 MNHEY, CDR2 SVGAGI. DNA for the CDR3: TGTGCCAGCAGTTACTCCGGGGGGAACTACGAGCAGTACTTC. Protein product: CASSYSGGNYEQYF.